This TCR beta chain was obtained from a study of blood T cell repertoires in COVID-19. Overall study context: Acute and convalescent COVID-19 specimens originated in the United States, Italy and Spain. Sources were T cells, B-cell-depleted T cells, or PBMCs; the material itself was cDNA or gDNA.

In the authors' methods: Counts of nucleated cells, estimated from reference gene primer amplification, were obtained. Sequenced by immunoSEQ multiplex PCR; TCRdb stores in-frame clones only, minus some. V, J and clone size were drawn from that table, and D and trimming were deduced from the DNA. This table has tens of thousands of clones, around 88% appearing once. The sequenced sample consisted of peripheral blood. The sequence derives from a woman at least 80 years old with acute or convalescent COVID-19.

CDR3 nucleotide sequence: TGTGCCAGTAGTATACGCAGGGGATGGGATCAGCCCCAGCATTTT. Its translation is CASSIRRGWDQPQHF. This chain links TRBV19 with TRBJ1-5; weak D call: TRBD1 (6 bases). This CDR3 has 15 residues. CDR1 and CDR2 from the germline V gene are LNHDA and SQIVND (reference sequence). With 2 bases removed from V and 5 bases from J, the gap between germline ends came to 13 bases.